A single sample is the source of the 11 T cell receptor beta chains below, sequenced in a study of blood T cells in healthy people across ages (dated by TCRdb to between 2014 and 2017). Library creation used 5' RACE. Sequencing was carried out with an Illumina HiSeq 2500. A second PCR of about 7 to 12 cycles was run with a J-beta primer mix and a sample-barcoded 5' primer. Starting from the raw public reads, TCRdb applied fastp trimming at Q25, assembled clones with MiXCR and retained in-frame beta chains. Each record represents a unique CDR3 protein, reported with the most common genes and DNA among its rows. The sample profile shows about 1.4 million distinct CDR3 sequences; approximately 63% of them were found once. The ten largest clones add up to about 6.7% of the sample. The sequenced sample was blood. The receptors were gathered from a young man in good health.

This clonotype was detected only a few times. The chain employs TRBV12-3 or TRBV12-4 and TRBJ2-1; maybe TRBD1 (7 bases). The V end was cut by 2 bases, the J end by 4 bases, with 12 bases between. The CDR3 contains 15 residues. Written as DNA, the CDR3 is TGTGCCAGCAGTTTAAGTCAGGGGGGATACAATGAGCAGTTCTTC. Its translation is CASSLSQGGYNEQFF.

The J gene is TRBJ1-5, the V gene TRBV20-1; 8 bases map to TRBD1. The germline V gene has CDR1 DFQATT and CDR2 SNEGSKA (reference sequence). This CDR3 has 17 amino acids. The trim removed 4 bases at V and 0 bases at J, leaving 11 bases unmatched. In DNA, the CDR3 is TGCAGTGCTACCTCGGACAGGGAGACGTATAGCAATCAGCCCCAGCATTTT. Residues: CSATSDRETYSNQPQHF.

CDR3 loop: CASSEMGGEATEAFF. DNA of the CDR3: TGTGCCAGCAGTGAAATGGGGGGCGAGGCCACTGAAGCTTTCTTT. This sequence joins TRBV27 and TRBJ1-1, with a weak D call TRBD1 (6 bases). The CDR3 loop spans 15 amino acids. V shed 5 bases and J shed 4 bases, with 17 bases lying between them. Germline V gene lookup returns CDR1 MNHEY and CDR2 SMNVEV (reference sequence).

The chain links TRBV3-1 to TRBJ2-3, with 9 nucleotides matching TRBD2. This CDR3 is built from 16 residues. Per germline, CDR1 LGHDT and CDR2 YNNKEL (reference sequence). Trimming took 1 base from V and 6 from J; bases not matched to a gene: 8. This CDR3 reads CASSQGPGSGGDTQYF. The CDR3 DNA reads TGTGCCAGCAGCCAAGGGCCGGGAAGCGGGGGGGATACGCAGTATTTT.

The table lists this clonotype with many counts. The CDR3 is CASRGSGKLDTQYF. The CDR3 DNA follows: TGTGCCAGCAGAGGTAGCGGGAAGTTGGATACGCAGTATTTT. The chain is built from TRBV7-2 and TRBJ2-3, with 8 positions matching TRBD2. Per the germline V gene, CDR1 is SGHTA and CDR2 is FQGNSA. With 6 bases clipped from V and 6 bases from J, the junction kept 8 bases outside the gene matches. The CDR3 runs 14 residues. The variable domain in full, with the rest retrieved from reference TRBV7-2 and TRBJ2-3, is GAGVSQSPSNKVTEKGKDVELRCDPISGHTALYWYRQSLGQGLEFLIYFQGNSAPDKSGLPSDRFSAERTGGSVSTLTIQRTQQEDSAVYLCASRGSGKLDTQYFGPGTRLTVL.

The rearrangement uses TRBV20-1 and TRBJ1-5; D is uncertain. The CDR3 totals 13 residues. The V and J ends lost 5 bases and 6 bases respectively, with 14 bases between them. The V gene's germline CDR1 is DFQATT and CDR2 SNEGSKA (reference sequence). This CDR3 reads CSAGGKDGQPQHF. Here the CDR3 DNA reads TGCAGTGCTGGCGGTAAGGATGGTCAGCCCCAGCATTTT.

V gene TRBV20-1 combines with J gene TRBJ2-7; D is perhaps TRBD1 (6 bases). CDR1 DFQATT and CDR2 SNEGSKA come from the germline V gene (reference sequence). The CDR3 has 13 amino acids. With 6 bases removed from V and 3 bases from J, the gap between germline ends came to 15 bases. The CDR3 nucleotides read TGCAGTGCCCAAGACAGGCAGTACTACGAGCAGTACTTC. Translating gives CSAQDRQYYEQYF.

This clonotype showed up just once. The chain is built from TRBV27 and TRBJ2-7, with D unresolved. V lost 4 bases to trimming and J lost 0 bases, with 10 bases between them. This CDR3 comprises 14 residues. Per the germline V gene, CDR1 is MNHEY and CDR2 is SMNVEV (reference sequence). CDR3 sequence (DNA): TGTGCCAGCAGTTATCAACCCAGCTCCTACGAGCAGTACTTC. It translates to CASSYQPSSYEQYF.

CDR3 in DNA: TGTGCCAGCAGCAAAGCGGGGGATACGCAGTATTTT. It yields the protein CASSKAGDTQYF. The J gene is TRBJ2-3, the V gene TRBV5-4; 7 bases line up with TRBD2. The CDR3 spans 12 residues. Germline-derived CDR1 and CDR2 are SGHNT and YYREEE (reference sequence). Trimming cost V 4 bases and J 6 bases; bases outside gene matches: 2.

This clonotype has only a few counts. The CDR3 region is CSVEGTNYGYTF. CDR3 nucleotides: TGCAGCGTTGAAGGCACAAACTATGGCTACACCTTC. The chain links TRBV29-1 to TRBJ1-2; D unclear. Germline V CDR1 and CDR2: SQVTM, ANQGSEA. The CDR3 is 12 residues long. Trimming took off 1 base at V and 2 bases at J, with 5 bases between the two ends. The full variable domain, rest sourced from reference TRBV29-1 and TRBJ1-2, is SAVISQKPSRDICQRGTSLTIQCQVDSQVTMMFWYRQQPGQSLTLIATANQGSEATYESGFVIDKFPISRPNLTFSTLTVSNMSPEDSSIYLCSVEGTNYGYTFGSGTRLTVV.

The V gene is TRBV27, the J gene TRBJ2-5; D is undetermined. CDR3 length equals 15 residues. Germline CDR1 and CDR2: MNHEY and SMNVEV (reference sequence). V was clipped by 0 bases and J by 2 bases, with 10 bases between them. CDR3 amino acids: CASSLSIGGQETQYF. The CDR3 bases are TGTGCCAGCAGTTTATCTATAGGTGGACAAGAGACCCAGTACTTC.